These 20 T cell receptor beta chains originate from one sample sequenced in a study of beta chain features in type 1 diabetes. Study-wide findings and caveats: All four CD4+ subsets from Type 1 diabetes patients carried moderately but significantly shorter TCRB CDR3s.

The antigens of these receptors remain unknown. Reverse transcription of all isolated RNA meant that expressed TCRB transcripts were sequenced. Clones were read by immunoSEQ multiplex PCR, and TCRdb kept only the in-frame ones, dropping some. The sample consists of about 240,000 clones, approximately 13% of them appearing once. Material for sequencing was naive CD4+ T cells from blood. The receptors were gathered from a man younger than 40 with type 1 diabetes.

This clone was seen a few times. The J gene is TRBJ1-1, the V gene TRBV25-1, with a weak D call TRBD1 (6 bases). The CDR3 extends over 16 amino acids. The germline V gene encodes CDR1 MGHDK and CDR2 SYGVNS. The V end lost 2 bases, the J end lost 1 base, and 14 bases lay between the germline ends. This CDR3 is CASSEVNGRGNTEAFF. DNA of the CDR3: TGTGCCAGCAGTGAAGTTAATGGCAGGGGGAACACTGAAGCTTTCTTT.

Comments on this clone: Different DNA sequences within this sample yield the same CDR3. V is TRBV18 and J is TRBJ2-7; no clear D gene. Germline CDR1 KGHSH, CDR2 LQKENI. The V end lost 2 bases, the J end lost 4 bases, and 9 bases lay between the germline ends. The CDR3 covers 13 residues. The CDR3 sequence: CASSPGEAYEQYF. CDR3 coding DNA: TGTGCCAGCTCACCAGGTGAAGCTTACGAGCAGTACTTC.

The chain combines TRBV9 with TRBJ2-7, with D possibly matching TRBD2 (7 bases). The V gene's germline CDR1 is SGDLS and CDR2 YYNGEE. This CDR3 has 15 amino acids. V lost 3 bases and J 7 bases, leaving 20 bases between the germline ends. In DNA form, the CDR3 reads TGTGCCAGCAGCGACGCCCGGACAGCCGGGGGGGAGCAGTACTTC. Translation: CASSDARTAGGEQYF. The entire variable domain, with the rest obtained from reference TRBV9 and TRBJ2-7, is as follows: DSGVTQTPKHLITATGQRVTLRCSPRSGDLSVYWYQQSLDQGLQFLIQYYNGEERAKGNILERFSAQQFPDLHSELNLSSLELGDSALYFCASSDARTAGGEQYFGPGTRLTVT.

The CDR3 DNA follows: TGCGCCAGCAGCTTGGATCGGGAGCAGTACTTC. Encoded protein: CASSLDREQYF. The chain joins TRBV5-1 to TRBJ2-7, with no clear D. CDR1 is SGHRS and CDR2 is YFSETQ in the germline V gene. The CDR3 covers 11 residues. The ends were cut back, 0 bases at V and 7 bases at J, with 5 bases in the middle.

The V gene is TRBV10-3, the J gene TRBJ1-2; perhaps TRBD1 as D (6 bases). Germline V gives CDR1 ENHRY, CDR2 SYGVKD. CDR3 length: 15 amino acids. V gave up 0 bases and J gave up 8 bases, with 16 bases separating them. The CDR3 DNA sequence: TGTGCCATCAGTGAGTCCGACAGGCGGACGGAGGGCTACACCTTC. Translated: CAISESDRRTEGYTF.

This clone appeared a few times. The rearrangement links TRBV9 to TRBJ1-1; no definite D call. The CDR3 totals 13 residues. V lost 3 bases, J lost 6 bases, and 12 bases lay in between. The germline CDR1 and CDR2 sequences are SGDLS and YYNGEE. The CDR3 region is CASSGPGSSEAFF. The CDR3 bases are TGTGCCAGCAGCGGCCCCGGGTCCTCTGAAGCTTTCTTT.

This clone occurred a few times. The chain links TRBV7-2 to TRBJ1-5; D perhaps matches TRBD1 (6 bases). V lost 0 bases and J lost 2, with 8 bases in between. Germline V gives CDR1 SGHTA, CDR2 FQGNSA. This CDR3 has 15 amino acids. The CDR3, as DNA: TGTGCCAGCAGCTTAGCAGCAGGGGGCAATCAGCCCCAGCATTTT. Amino acids: CASSLAAGGNQPQHF.

This clone was observed a handful of times. The rearrangement joins TRBV6-6 to TRBJ2-1; TRBD2 matches at 8 bases. The CDR3 is made up of 13 amino acids. Germline CDR1 reads MNHNY; CDR2 reads SVGAGI (reference sequence). With V trimmed by 0 bases and J by 15 bases, 7 bases remained unmatched. The CDR3, as DNA: TGTGCCAGCAGTTACTCGAGGACTAGCCCCTTGTTCTTC. It specifies CASSYSRTSPLFF.

This CDR3 reads CASSLFGQGRNNEQFF. CDR3 sequence (DNA): TGCGCCAGCAGCTTGTTTGGGCAGGGAAGGAACAATGAGCAGTTCTTC. The genes are TRBV5-1 and TRBJ2-1; tentative D call: TRBD1 (5 bases). CDR1 and CDR2 from the germline V gene are SGHRS and YFSETQ. Deletions cut 1 base from V and 5 bases from J, with 16 bases between. This CDR3 region has 16 residues. The full variable domain, its missing parts supplied by reference TRBV5-1 and TRBJ2-1, is KAGVTQTPRYLIKTRGQQVTLSCSPISGHRSVSWYQQTPGQGLQFLFEYFSETQRNKGNFPGRFSGRQFSNSRSEMNVSTLELGDSALYLCASSLFGQGRNNEQFFGPGTRLTVL.

This clone has just a few counts. The CDR3 coding sequence is TGTGCCACCAGCAATGCGAGGAACACTGAAGCTTTCTTT. Translation: CATSNARNTEAFF. This rearrangement joins TRBV15 to TRBJ1-1; D call uncertain. The length of the CDR3 is 13 residues. The ends were cut back, 4 bases at V and 1 base at J, with 7 bases in the middle. CDR1 and CDR2 (germline): LNHNV, YYDKDF (reference sequence).

The J gene is TRBJ2-1, the V gene TRBV27; 13 bases map to TRBD2. V lost 6 bases to trimming and J lost 6 bases; unmatched junction nucleotides: 8. Per germline, CDR1 MNHEY and CDR2 SMNVEV (reference sequence). The CDR3 extends over 16 amino acids. CDR3 amino acids: CASSKGLAGVVNEQFF. The CDR3 DNA is TGTGCCAGCAGCAAAGGACTAGCGGGAGTTGTCAATGAGCAGTTCTTC.

The chain has TRBV25-1 and TRBJ2-5, with a weak D call TRBD2 (6 bases). V lost 3 bases and J 1 base, leaving 18 bases between the germline ends. The CDR3 is 17 residues long. The germline gives CDR1 MGHDK, CDR2 SYGVNS. CDR3 region: CASSDPHSTGGQETQYF. The CDR3 DNA is TGTGCCAGCAGTGATCCGCACTCCACCGGGGGCCAAGAGACCCAGTACTTC.

This chain uses TRBV5-1 with TRBJ2-5; TRBD1 agrees at 10 bases. The CDR3 runs to 15 residues. Germline V gene lookup returns CDR1 SGHRS and CDR2 YFSETQ. V gave up 4 bases and J gave up 5 bases; unmatched junction bases: 8. CDR3 nucleotides: TGCGCCAGCAGCAGAGGACAGGGGGGGGAGGAGACCCAGTACTTC. The encoded protein is CASSRGQGGEETQYF.

This clone was counted only a few times. The chain is built from TRBV11-2 and TRBJ2-7, with 11 nucleotides matching TRBD2. The CDR3 has 15 residues. CDR1 is SGHAT and CDR2 is FQNNGV in the germline V gene. J lost 0 bases, V lost 5 bases, and 3 bases had no gene match. The CDR3 loop reads CASSPGTSGSYEQYF. For the CDR3, the DNA is TGTGCCAGCAGCCCCGGGACTAGCGGCTCCTACGAGCAGTACTTC.

This CDR3 is CASSIEGSHNEQFF. CDR3 DNA sequence: TGTGCCAGTAGTATAGAGGGCAGCCACAATGAGCAGTTCTTC. V is TRBV19 and J is TRBJ2-1; D unresolved. Germline lookup yields CDR1 LNHDA and CDR2 SQIVND (reference sequence). V lost 0 bases and J lost 5, with 8 bases in between. The CDR3 sequence is 14 residues long. The whole variable domain, filled in from reference TRBV19 and TRBJ2-1, reads DGGITQSPKYLFRKEGQNVTLSCEQNLNHDAMYWYRQDPGQGLRLIYYSQIVNDFQKGDIAEGYSVSREKKESFPLTVTSAQKNPTAFYLCASSIEGSHNEQFFGPGTRLTVL.

This clone came up a few times. V usage is TRBV4-1 and J usage is TRBJ1-4; D remains ambiguous. Germline V gene sequence: CDR1 MGHRA, CDR2 YSYEKL. This CDR3 has 12 amino acids. V was shortened by 4 bases and J by 7 bases, with 7 bases between the two germline ends. The CDR3 protein is CASSRPGEKLFF. The CDR3 region has the DNA TGCGCCAGCAGCCGACCGGGTGAAAAACTGTTTTTT.

The chain carries TRBV12-5 and TRBJ2-6; D possibly corresponds to TRBD2 (7 bases). The germline CDR1 and CDR2 sequences are LGHNT and FRNRAP. The CDR3 has 16 amino acids. With 10 bases removed from V and 1 base from J, the gap between germline ends came to 17 bases. CDR3 nucleotides: TGTGCTAAGGGGGAGCGGGGTGAATCTGGGGCCAACGTCCTGACTTTC. It is translated as CAKGERGESGANVLTF.

This chain uses TRBV29-1 with TRBJ2-3; TRBD2 agrees at 11 bases. The V segment lost 3 bases and the J segment 4 bases; nucleotides outside the gene matches: 9. The germline V gene encodes CDR1 SQVTM and CDR2 ANQGSEA. This CDR3 contains 16 residues. The CDR3 DNA sequence: TGCAGCGTTGAGGTAGCGGGAGGGCCAGGGGCAGATACGCAGTATTTT. Translation: CSVEVAGGPGADTQYF.

This clone was detected a few times. The CDR3 protein is CASSLGLAGQETQYF. In DNA form, the CDR3 reads TGCGCCAGCAGCTTGGGTCTAGCGGGCCAAGAGACCCAGTACTTC. The chain combines TRBV5-1 with TRBJ2-5; 8 nucleotides agree with TRBD2. Germline CDR1 and CDR2: SGHRS and YFSETQ. V lost 0 bases to trimming and J lost 1 base; unmatched junction nucleotides: 2. The CDR3 contains 15 residues. Looking up the rest from reference TRBV5-1 and TRBJ2-5 gives the full variable domain: KAGVTQTPRYLIKTRGQQVTLSCSPISGHRSVSWYQQTPGQGLQFLFEYFSETQRNKGNFPGRFSGRQFSNSRSEMNVSTLELGDSALYLCASSLGLAGQETQYFGPGTRLLVL.

This rearrangement joins TRBV18 to TRBJ1-1; D not resolved. The CDR3 has 14 amino acids. Germline values: CDR1 KGHSH, CDR2 LQKENI. The V end lost 2 bases, the J end lost 1 base, and 8 bases lay between the germline ends. The chain's CDR3 is CASSPTDGNTEAFF. The CDR3 coding sequence is TGTGCCAGCTCACCAACAGACGGGAACACTGAAGCTTTCTTT.